This is a list of T cell receptor beta chains from one sample in a study of cytomegalovirus exposure and HLA in healthy donors. Assay: immunoSEQ multiplex PCR; the TCRdb copy retains only in-frame clones and omits some. This repertoire shows about 140,000 clones, roughly four fifths found once; its top ten account for more than 1.5%. The material sequenced was PBMCs. The receptors originated from a woman aged 40 to 55 in good health and CMV-seronegative. Both conserved end residues are part of each CDR3. Fields, in order: D gene, J gene, CDR3 length, clone size, V gene, CDR3 protein, CDR3 DNA. The D gene is left open where the match is weak. The size of a clone is reported for some rows only, either as once, few or many, or as a class for expanded clones.

>TRBD1|TRBJ2-7|14|-|TRBV6-4
CASRPRQGVGEQYF
TGTGCCAGCAGGCCGAGACAGGGTGTGGGCGAGCAGTACTTC
>TRBD2|TRBJ2-1|16|-|TRBV5-4
CASSLVGASGMDEQFF
TGTGCCAGCAGCTTGGTAGGGGCTAGCGGGATGGATGAGCAGTTCTTC
>TRBD2|TRBJ2-3|15|-|TRBV9
CASSGLAGSTDTQYF
TGTGCCAGCAGCGGACTAGCGGGATCCACAGATACGCAGTATTTT
>-|TRBJ2-5|14|-|TRBV11-3
CASSKPGVPETQYF
TGTGCCAGCAGCAAACCGGGAGTTCCCGAGACCCAGTACTTC
>TRBD1|TRBJ2-1|16|once|TRBV7-9
CASSSGTDSAYNEQFF
TGTGCCAGCAGCTCCGGGACAGATTCCGCCTACAATGAGCAGTTCTTC
>TRBD2|TRBJ2-1|14|-|TRBV7-3
CASSHKRESNEQFF
TGTGCCAGCAGCCATAAGCGGGAGTCTAATGAGCAGTTCTTC
>-|TRBJ2-3|14|-|TRBV5-1
CASSLSGRTDTQYF
TGCGCCAGCAGCTTGTCGGGTCGCACAGATACGCAGTATTTT
>-|TRBJ1-5|16|-|TRBV2
CASTPRVRDSNQPQHF
TGTGCCAGCACCCCTCGGGTGAGGGATAGCAATCAGCCCCAGCATTTT
>-|TRBJ1-5|13|-|TRBV19
CASIGRENQPQHF
TGTGCCAGTATCGGCAGGGAAAATCAGCCCCAGCATTTT
>TRBD2|TRBJ2-2|12|-|TRBV27
CASTPGGGELFF
TGTGCCAGCACCCCGGGAGGCGGGGAGCTGTTTTTT
>TRBD1|TRBJ1-5|14|-|TRBV19
CASGGQAAVQPQHF
TGTGCCAGCGGGGGACAGGCTGCCGTTCAGCCCCAGCATTTT
>-|TRBJ2-7|14|-|TRBV10-1
CAIRGGVKSYEQYF
TGCGCCATCAGAGGGGGGGTAAAGTCCTACGAGCAGTACTTC
>TRBD1|TRBJ1-6|18|-|TRBV5-1
CASSSRDRGSSYNSPLHF
TGCGCCAGCAGCTCAAGGGACAGGGGAAGTTCCTATAATTCACCCCTCCACTTT
>TRBD1|TRBJ2-7|15|once|TRBV11-2
CASSASQGAFYEQYF
TGTGCCAGCAGCGCAAGTCAGGGGGCCTTTTACGAGCAGTACTTC
>TRBD1|TRBJ2-7|13|-|TRBV19
CASTQDRGGEQYF
TGTGCCAGTACCCAGGACAGGGGGGGAGAGCAGTACTTC
>-|TRBJ1-2|13|-|TRBV6-4
CARVLTTNYGYTF
TGTGCCAGAGTGTTGACTACCAACTATGGCTACACCTTC
>TRBD1|TRBJ2-1|14|-|TRBV5-1
CASSFGQGSGEQFF
TGCGCCAGCAGCTTCGGACAGGGTTCGGGTGAGCAGTTCTTC
>-|TRBJ2-3|15|-|TRBV19
CASSIVGGNTDTQYF
TGTGCCAGTAGTATAGTAGGAGGTAACACAGATACGCAGTATTTT
>-|TRBJ2-1|14|-|TRBV5-1
CASSLTDFYNEQFF
TGCGCCAGCAGCCTGACGGACTTTTACAATGAGCAGTTCTTC
>TRBD2|TRBJ2-3|14|-|TRBV19
CASSSGGFTDTQYF
TGTGCCAGTAGTTCGGGAGGGTTCACAGATACGCAGTATTTT
>-|TRBJ2-1|15|-|TRBV7-2
CASSLGAQRYNEQFF
TGTGCCAGCAGCTTAGGTGCACAAAGATACAATGAGCAGTTCTTC
>-|TRBJ1-2|14|-|TRBV11-2
CASSLVRGADGYTF
TGTGCCAGCAGCTTAGTCAGGGGCGCCGATGGCTACACCTTC
>TRBD1|TRBJ1-1|15|-|TRBV5-1
CASKTGGDEGTEAFF
TGCGCCAGCAAAACAGGGGGCGACGAGGGAACTGAAGCTTTCTTT
>TRBD1|TRBJ2-7|14|few|TRBV7-9
CASRLTGAYYEQYF
TGTGCCAGCAGGTTGACAGGGGCGTATTACGAGCAGTACTTC
>-|TRBJ1-5|14|-|TRBV27
CASRKDRENQPQHF
TGTGCCAGCCGAAAGGACAGAGAAAATCAGCCCCAGCATTTT
>-|TRBJ1-2|13|once|TRBV5-4
CASSWRGDYGYTF
TGTGCCAGCAGCTGGCGGGGGGACTATGGCTACACCTTC
>-|TRBJ1-1|22|-|TRBV21-1
CASSNRFRTQTGDEAPNTEAFF
TGTGCCAGCAGCAACCGCTTTAGGACCCAGACAGGAGACGAGGCCCCAAACACTGAAGCTTTCTTT
>-|TRBJ2-4|15|-|TRBV10-2
CASSASELAKNIQYF
TGCGCCAGCAGTGCGTCAGAACTAGCCAAAAACATTCAGTACTTC
>-|TRBJ1-4|13|-|TRBV6-5
CASSYSRSWELFF
TGTGCCAGCAGTTACTCGAGGAGTTGGGAACTGTTTTTT
>TRBD2|TRBJ2-3|12|-|TRBV29-1
CSGYSGSDTQYF
TGCAGCGGGTACAGCGGGAGTGATACGCAGTATTTT
>TRBD2|TRBJ2-3|16|once|TRBV6-5
CASSSPILAGVDTQYF
TGTGCCAGCAGTTCGCCAATACTAGCGGGAGTAGATACGCAGTATTTT
>TRBD2|TRBJ2-3|17|-|TRBV7-3
CASSSTDGLAGTDTQYF
TGTGCCAGCAGCTCGACCGATGGACTAGCGGGAACAGATACGCAGTATTTT
>TRBD1|TRBJ1-4|13|-|TRBV5-5
CASSWGTGEKLFF
TGTGCCAGCAGCTGGGGGACAGGGGAAAAACTGTTTTTT
>TRBD1|TRBJ1-2|16|-|TRBV4-1
CASSQKQGATNYGYTF
TGCGCCAGCAGCCAGAAACAGGGGGCGACTAACTATGGCTACACCTTC
>-|TRBJ2-1|13|-|TRBV18
CASSQSSYNEQFF
TGTGCCAGCTCACAGAGCTCCTACAATGAGCAGTTCTTC
>TRBD1|TRBJ2-6|18|-|TRBV5-4
CASSPPTGKTAGANVLTF
TGTGCCAGCAGCCCACCGACAGGGAAGACGGCTGGGGCCAACGTCCTGACTTTC
>TRBD1|TRBJ2-3|14|-|TRBV5-1
CASSLGQGLDTQYF
TGCGCCAGCAGCTTGGGACAGGGTTTAGATACGCAGTATTTT
>TRBD1|TRBJ1-1|15|-|TRBV27
CASSDRGSLITEAFF
TGTGCCAGCAGCGACAGGGGGTCTTTGATCACTGAAGCTTTCTTT
>TRBD1|TRBJ2-7|13|-|TRBV27
CASSDRGRDEQYF
TGTGCCAGCAGCGACAGGGGGCGAGACGAGCAGTACTTC
>TRBD1|TRBJ2-7|14|once|TRBV5-1
CASSLGGQVLEQYF
TGCGCCAGCAGCTTGGGGGGACAGGTCCTCGAGCAGTACTTC
>TRBD2|TRBJ2-3|15|-|TRBV28
CASSLWSGGTDTQYF
TGTGCCAGCAGTTTATGGTCGGGAGGGACAGATACGCAGTATTTT
>TRBD2|TRBJ2-5|20|few|TRBV9
CASSVDPLRGLAGDQETQYF
TGTGCCAGCAGCGTAGATCCGCTTCGTGGACTAGCGGGGGATCAAGAGACCCAGTACTTC
>-|TRBJ2-2|16|once|TRBV5-6
CASSLLPNANTGELFF
TGTGCCAGCAGCTTACTCCCCAACGCGAACACCGGGGAGCTGTTTTTT
>TRBD2|TRBJ2-2|17|-|TRBV6-1
CASSARTSGNYPGELFF
TGTGCCAGCAGTGCACGGACTAGCGGGAATTATCCCGGGGAGCTGTTTTTT
>-|TRBJ2-7|17|-|TRBV5-4
CASSQTPGGRGSYEQYF
TGTGCCAGCAGCCAAACCCCGGGGGGCCGAGGCTCCTACGAGCAGTACTTC
>TRBD2|TRBJ2-2|16|-|TRBV27
CASSSLAGGLAGELFF
TGTGCCAGCAGTTCCTTAGCGGGAGGGTTAGCCGGGGAGCTGTTTTTT
>TRBD2|TRBJ2-5|15|-|TRBV19
CASSTLAGNQETQYF
TGTGCCAGTAGTACCCTAGCGGGAAATCAAGAGACCCAGTACTTC
>-|TRBJ1-2|17|-|TRBV7-9
CASSLTVSVRGAYGYTF
TGTGCCAGCAGCTTAACTGTAAGCGTCAGAGGAGCCTATGGCTACACCTTC
>-|TRBJ2-7|15|few|TRBV27
CASSLSSDSSYEQYF
TGTGCCAGCAGTTTATCGAGTGACTCGTCCTACGAGCAGTACTTC
>TRBD1|TRBJ1-1|15|once|TRBV28
CASSPPRGPQTEAFF
TGTGCCAGCAGCCCCCCAAGGGGGCCCCAGACCGAAGCTTTCTTT
>TRBD2|TRBJ2-1|15|-|TRBV6-1
CASSRSAGIYNEQFF
TGTGCCAGCAGCCGGTCAGCGGGGATTTACAATGAGCAGTTCTTC
>-|TRBJ2-7|14|-|TRBV5-8
CASGFGDEAYEQYF
TGTGCCAGCGGCTTTGGAGACGAGGCCTACGAGCAGTACTTC
>-|TRBJ2-3|15|-|TRBV11-3
CASSLDSEGADTQYF
TGTGCCAGCAGCTTAGATTCAGAAGGGGCAGATACGCAGTATTTT
>-|TRBJ2-7|14|-|TRBV11-1
CASSPWTVSYEQYF
TGTGCCAGCAGCCCATGGACAGTGAGCTACGAGCAGTACTTC
>TRBD2|TRBJ2-1|16|-|TRBV6-5
CASSYRTSGRAYEQFF
TGTGCCAGCAGTTACCGGACTAGCGGGAGGGCCTATGAGCAGTTCTTC
>TRBD2|TRBJ2-1|16|-|TRBV6-4
CASSDEGGLAASEQFF
TGTGCCAGCAGTGACGAAGGGGGACTAGCAGCCTCTGAGCAGTTCTTC
>-|TRBJ2-7|11|-|TRBV2
CASKAVSEQYF
TGTGCCAGCAAGGCGGTTAGCGAGCAGTACTTC
>-|TRBJ1-3|14|few|TRBV11-3
CASSSWTAGNTIYF
TGTGCCAGCAGCTCCTGGACAGCTGGAAACACCATATATTTT
>TRBD1|TRBJ2-7|19|-|TRBV28
CASSSYPTLGTGASYEQYF
TGTGCCAGCAGTTCCTACCCGACCCTTGGGACAGGGGCTTCCTACGAGCAGTACTTC